Below, 3 T cell receptor beta chains from the same sample are listed, as sequenced in a study of molecular identifiers for immune sequencing clone quantification. TCRdb recomputed calls from the PCR reads with MiXCR, one row per CDR3 protein. Here the sample spans 300,000 to 350,000 distinct CDR3 sequences, about 22% being singletons. Specimen: naive CD8+ T cells from blood, with Jurkat cell RNA spiked in. The sample's subset: FACS-sorted CD8+CD4-CCR7+CD45RA+ naive T cells. The receptors derive from a human donor in good health. Some libraries in this study had Jurkat cell RNA spiked in.

For the CDR3, the DNA is TGTGCCAGCCGTAAGACCCGAGGGACAGGGATTGGGACTGAAGCTTTCTTT. This sequence encodes CASRKTRGTGIGTEAFF. This chain uses TRBV13 with TRBJ1-1; 9 nucleotides agree with TRBD1. The V and J ends lost 8 bases and 5 bases, in that order; junction bases with no gene match: 18. CDR1 is PRHDT, CDR2 FYEKMQ, per germline (reference sequence). The CDR3 has 17 amino acids.

CDR3 DNA: TGTGCCAGCAGAGCCGGGGTGCCCCTCCACTTT. Translating gives CASRAGVPLHF. The genes are TRBV27 and TRBJ1-6; D remains unclear. This CDR3 comprises 11 residues. In germline, CDR1 is MNHEY, CDR2 SMNVEV (reference sequence). The V end lost 6 bases, the J end lost 13 bases, and 10 bases lay between the germline ends.

In regard to this clonotype: This may come from a read error, since a much larger clone is one base off. This CDR3 is missing its conserved last phenylalanine or tryptophan, likely due to a read error. As DNA, the CDR3 is TGTGCCAGCAGCGTAGTGGCAGGTTCTAAAGAGACCCAGTACGTC. Translation gives CASSVVAGSKETQYV. The chain is built from TRBV9 and TRBJ2-5; D is uncertain. Germline values: CDR1 SGDLS, CDR2 YYNGEE. V gave up 0 bases and J gave up 3 bases, with 12 bases separating them. CDR3 length equals 15 residues.